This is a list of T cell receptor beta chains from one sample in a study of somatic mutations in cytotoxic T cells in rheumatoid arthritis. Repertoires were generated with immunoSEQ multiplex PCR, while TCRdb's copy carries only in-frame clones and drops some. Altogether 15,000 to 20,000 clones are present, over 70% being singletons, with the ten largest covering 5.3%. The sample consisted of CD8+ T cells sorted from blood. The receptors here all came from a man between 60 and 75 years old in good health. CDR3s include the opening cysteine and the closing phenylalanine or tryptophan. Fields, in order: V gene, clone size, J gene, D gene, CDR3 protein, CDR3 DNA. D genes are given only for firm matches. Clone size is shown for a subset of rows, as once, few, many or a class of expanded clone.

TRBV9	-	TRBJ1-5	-	CASSRGTTGGQPQHF	TGTGCCAGCAGCCGCGGGACGACGGGAGGTCAGCCCCAGCATTTT
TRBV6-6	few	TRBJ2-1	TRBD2	CASSYSMGALAGAKFF	TGTGCCAGCAGTTACTCGATGGGGGCCCTAGCGGGGGCTAAGTTCTTC
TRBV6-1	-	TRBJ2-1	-	CASSEDRSSYNEQFF	TGTGCCAGCAGTGAAGATAGAAGCTCCTACAATGAGCAGTTCTTC
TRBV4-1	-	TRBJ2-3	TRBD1	CASSQHTGQGASSGLRRGTQYF	TGCGCCAGCAGCCAACACACGGGACAGGGGGCGTCTAGCGGGCTACGGCGGGGTACGCAGTATTTT
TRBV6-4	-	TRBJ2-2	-	CASSDKHGQPGTGELFF	TGTGCCAGCAGTGACAAACACGGCCAGCCGGGCACCGGGGAGCTGTTTTTT
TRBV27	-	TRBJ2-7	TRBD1	CASPRTGRGEQYF	TGTGCCAGCCCGAGGACAGGACGAGGCGAGCAGTACTTC
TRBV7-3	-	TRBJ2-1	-	CASSFGVGAGNEQFF	TGTGCCAGCAGCTTTGGGGTAGGGGCTGGCAATGAGCAGTTCTTC
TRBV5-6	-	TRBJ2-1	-	CASSLIASYNEQFF	TGTGCCAGCAGCTTGATCGCCAGCTACAATGAGCAGTTCTTC
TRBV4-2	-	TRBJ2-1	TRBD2	CASSQDLPPPPLAAWSSYNEQFF	TGTGCCAGCAGCCAAGATCTTCCCCCCCCTCCACTAGCGGCATGGAGCTCCTACAATGAGCAGTTCTTC
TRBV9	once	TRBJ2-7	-	CASSATSVEQYF	TGTGCCAGCAGCGCCACCTCGGTAGAGCAGTACTTC
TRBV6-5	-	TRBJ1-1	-	CASRTTGNTEAFF	TGTGCCAGCAGGACGACAGGGAACACTGAAGCTTTCTTT
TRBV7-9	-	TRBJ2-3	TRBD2	CASSSPGLSTDTQYF	TGTGCCAGCAGCTCGCCGGGACTATCCACAGATACGCAGTATTTT
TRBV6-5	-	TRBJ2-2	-	CASSYWGHMNTGELFF	TGTGCCAGCAGTTACTGGGGACATATGAACACCGGGGAGCTGTTTTTT
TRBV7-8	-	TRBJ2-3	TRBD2	CASSLALTSGASTDTQYF	TGTGCCAGCAGCTTAGCCCTAACTAGCGGAGCTAGCACAGATACGCAGTATTTT
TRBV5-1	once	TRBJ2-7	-	CASSLTRGLYEQYF	TGCGCCAGCAGCTTGACCAGGGGCCTATACGAGCAGTACTTC
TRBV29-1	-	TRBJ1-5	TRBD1	CSASSGTAENQPQHF	TGCAGCGCTTCCTCCGGGACAGCGGAAAATCAGCCCCAGCATTTT
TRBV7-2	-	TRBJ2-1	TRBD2	CASISGSSYNEQFF	TGTGCCAGCATCAGCGGGAGCTCCTACAATGAGCAGTTCTTC
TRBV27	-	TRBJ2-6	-	CASSLRTVIGGANVLTF	TGTGCCAGCAGTTTAAGGACAGTAATCGGCGGGGCCAACGTCCTGACTTTC
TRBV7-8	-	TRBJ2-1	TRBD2	CASSLERLAGAYNEQFF	TGTGCCAGCAGCTTAGAAAGGCTAGCGGGGGCCTACAATGAGCAGTTCTTC
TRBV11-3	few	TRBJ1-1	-	CASSFPGYTMNTEAFF	TGTGCCAGCAGCTTCCCGGGATACACCATGAACACTGAAGCTTTCTTT
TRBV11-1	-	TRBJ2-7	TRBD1	CASSYPDRGPYEQYF	TGTGCCAGCAGCTACCCGGACAGGGGCCCCTACGAGCAGTACTTC
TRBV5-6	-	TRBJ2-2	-	CASSEGGAGELFF	TGTGCCAGCAGCGAAGGGGGGGCCGGGGAGCTGTTTTTT
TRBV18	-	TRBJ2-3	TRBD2	CASSPRTSGATDTQYF	TGTGCCAGCTCACCACGGACTAGCGGAGCCACAGATACGCAGTATTTT
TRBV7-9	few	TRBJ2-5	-	CASSLALTRVLQETQYF	TGTGCCAGCAGCTTAGCACTTACCAGGGTCCTCCAAGAGACCCAGTACTTC
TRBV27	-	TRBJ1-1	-	CASSPTGWMNTEAFF	TGTGCCAGCAGTCCTACAGGGTGGATGAACACTGAAGCTTTCTTT
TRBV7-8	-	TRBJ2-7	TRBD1	CASSLSRDRVYEQYF	TGTGCCAGCAGCTTATCCCGGGACAGGGTGTACGAGCAGTACTTC
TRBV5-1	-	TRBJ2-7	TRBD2	CASSIRLAGVEQYF	TGCGCCAGCAGCATACGACTAGCGGGAGTTGAGCAGTACTTC
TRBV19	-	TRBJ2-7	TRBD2	CASSPLAGGPVEQYF	TGTGCCAGTAGTCCACTAGCGGGGGGGCCCGTCGAGCAGTACTTC
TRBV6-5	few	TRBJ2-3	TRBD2	CASSSSFAGAPDTQYF	TGTGCCAGCAGTTCCTCTTTCGCGGGAGCACCAGATACGCAGTATTTT
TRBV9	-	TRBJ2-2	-	CASSVSSPGELFF	TGTGCCAGCAGCGTATCTAGCCCCGGGGAGCTGTTTTTT
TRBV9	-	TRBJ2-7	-	CASSVDPQRAAYEQYF	TGTGCCAGCAGCGTAGACCCCCAGCGGGCCGCCTACGAGCAGTACTTC
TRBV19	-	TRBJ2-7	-	CASSIGENSYEQYF	TGTGCCAGTAGTATAGGGGAGAACTCCTACGAGCAGTACTTC
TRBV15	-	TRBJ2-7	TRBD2	CATSSLAGGFEQYF	TGTGCCACCAGCAGTCTAGCGGGAGGTTTCGAGCAGTACTTC
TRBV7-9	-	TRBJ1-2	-	CASSLGTGLVGYTF	TGTGCCAGCAGCTTAGGTACGGGACTCGTCGGCTACACCTTC
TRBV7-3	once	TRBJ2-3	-	CASSPRGQGASGTSGSTDTQYF	TGTGCCAGCAGCCCCCGGGGACAGGGGGCGAGCGGGACTAGCGGGAGCACAGATACGCAGTATTTT
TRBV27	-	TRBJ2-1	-	CASSLVGVGNEQFF	TGTGCCAGCAGTTTAGTCGGGGTGGGCAATGAGCAGTTCTTC
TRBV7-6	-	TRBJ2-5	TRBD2	CASTGTLAGGQETQYF	TGTGCCAGCACCGGAACACTAGCGGGAGGGCAAGAGACCCAGTACTTC
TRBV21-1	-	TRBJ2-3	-	CASSKALTSPSTDTQYF	TGTGCCAGCAGCAAAGCTCTTACATCCCCAAGCACAGATACGCAGTATTTT
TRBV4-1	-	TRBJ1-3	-	CASSQERRGSGNTIYF	TGCGCCAGCAGCCAAGAGAGAAGAGGCTCTGGAAACACCATATATTTT
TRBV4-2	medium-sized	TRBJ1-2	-	CASSQVGGGDGYTF	TGTGCCAGCAGCCAAGTTGGGGGGGGTGATGGCTACACCTTC
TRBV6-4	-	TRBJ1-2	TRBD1	CASSDSVGTGGGYTF	TGTGCCAGCAGTGACTCGGTTGGGACAGGCGGTGGCTACACCTTC
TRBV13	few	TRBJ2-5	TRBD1	CASSSRDRQETQYF	TGTGCCAGCAGCAGCCGGGACAGACAAGAGACCCAGTACTTC
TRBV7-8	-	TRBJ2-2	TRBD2	CASRPNPGLAGASGELFF	TGTGCCAGCAGACCTAACCCGGGACTAGCGGGAGCCTCCGGGGAGCTGTTTTTT
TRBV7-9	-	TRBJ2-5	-	CASSSPLARQETQYF	TGTGCCAGCAGCTCCCCCTTGGCCAGACAAGAGACCCAGTACTTC
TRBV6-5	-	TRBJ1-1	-	CASSYGGNTEAFF	TGTGCCAGCAGTTACGGAGGGAACACTGAAGCTTTCTTT
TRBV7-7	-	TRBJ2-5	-	CASSLGGPPVETQYF	TGTGCCAGCAGCTTAGGGGGGCCCCCGGTGGAGACCCAGTACTTC
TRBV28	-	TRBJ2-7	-	CASKGVGYEQYF	TGTGCCAGCAAGGGGGTTGGCTACGAGCAGTACTTC
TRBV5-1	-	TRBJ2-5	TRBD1	CASSLRGQGGAETQYF	TGCGCCAGCAGCTTGAGGGGACAGGGGGGAGCAGAGACCCAGTACTTC